Presented here are 3 T cell receptor beta chains from one specimen sequenced in a study of cytomegalovirus exposure and HLA in healthy donors. Vbeta (60) and Jbeta (13) primers were used in the PCR. TCRdb keeps only in-frame clones here, not all; method: immunoSEQ multiplex PCR. The top ten clones hold approximately 1.8% of a sample with about 150,000 clones, about 82% of them seen once. The source material was PBMCs. The receptors stem from a female donor in good health and CMV-seropositive.

The rearrangement links TRBV4-2 to TRBJ1-5; no definite D call. Trimming removed 0 bases from V and 3 bases from J, with 9 bases in between. CDR1 and CDR2 from the germline V gene are LGHNA and YNFKEQ. CDR3 size: 15 residues. CDR3 protein: CASSQDVHPNQPQHF. CDR3 coding DNA: TGTGCCAGCAGCCAAGATGTCCATCCCAATCAGCCCCAGCATTTT.

This clone was found once. V gene TRBV30 combines with J gene TRBJ1-6; D gene ambiguous. CDR3 length: 16 amino acids. Germline V CDR1 and CDR2: GTSNPN, SVGIG (reference sequence). The germline V and J ends were trimmed by 2 bases and 7 bases, with 18 bases remaining between them. This chain's CDR3 is CAWSPTKSGFNSPLHF. DNA of the CDR3: TGTGCCTGGAGTCCAACAAAATCAGGATTCAATTCACCCCTCCACTTT.

The chain joins TRBV19 to TRBJ2-7; TRBD1 is a possible D gene (5 bases). V was cut by 5 bases and J by 3 bases, with 17 bases left in between. Germline lookup yields CDR1 LNHDA and CDR2 SQIVND (reference sequence). This CDR3 has 15 residues. CDR3 sequence reads: CASSPFQGSGYEQYF. The CDR3 nucleotides read TGTGCCAGTAGTCCCTTCCAGGGTTCGGGCTACGAGCAGTACTTC.